This T cell receptor (beta chain) was sequenced in a study of CD8 T cells in Susac syndrome. When the RNA was reverse transcribed, random hexamers were used with an input of roughly 0.45 to 1 ug. TCRdb fed the immunoSEQ multiplex PCR reads into MiXCR, producing one record per CDR3 protein. Found here are around 200,000 distinct CDR3 sequences, over 90% of them singletons; the top ten hold 0.082%. Trimming pared 1 base from V and 6 bases from J, leaving 13 bases between. The CDR3 runs 15 residues. CDR1 and CDR2 (germline): LGHNT, FRNRAP. Blood CD8+ and CD4+ T cells underwent high-throughput TCR beta sequencing. TEMRA cells were enriched by FACS, while CD8+ and CD4+ T cells were obtained through a negative isolation that was performed magnetically.

The chain employs TRBV12-5 and TRBJ1-5; possibly TRBD1 for D (5 bases). Sequenced material: CD4+ T cells from PBMCs. The sequence derives from a human donor with multiple sclerosis. CDR3 nucleotide sequence: TGTGCTAGTGGTTTGGCCACACCAAGGGGTCAGCCCCAGCATTTT. Translating it yields CASGLATPRGQPQHF.